This T cell receptor (beta chain) was identified during a study of T-cell reconstitution after alpha-beta-depleted transplantation in children. General observations from the study: There were reportedly several hundred expanded graft clones from which alpha-beta T cells came about two months after transplant. Counts and diversity of T cells one year after transplant came mostly from newly produced T cells.

This clonotype was picked up a small number of times. Its antigen is undetermined. The TCRbeta library incorporated unique molecular identifiers. MiXCR, run by TCRdb on the PCR reads, gives a single entry per CDR3 protein. Of a few hundred thousand distinct CDR3 sequences listed, approximately 13% are singletons. CDR3 size: 14 residues. Germline V gives CDR1 ENHRY, CDR2 SYGVKD. V lost 7 bases to trimming and J lost 4 bases; unmatched junction nucleotides: 7. This clonotype was sampled from a male patient younger than 18 who had a stem cell transplant for acute myeloid leukemia, so the T cells may come from the graft donor. The sample consisted of PBMCs, mostly from graft donor cells, taken 360 days after TCRalphabeta/CD19-depleted stem cell transplant. J is TRBJ2-1 and V is TRBV10-3; 7 bases match TRBD2. CDR3 residues: CAIIAGAIYNEQFF. The CDR3 region has the DNA TGTGCCATCATTGCGGGAGCCATATACAATGAGCAGTTCTTC.